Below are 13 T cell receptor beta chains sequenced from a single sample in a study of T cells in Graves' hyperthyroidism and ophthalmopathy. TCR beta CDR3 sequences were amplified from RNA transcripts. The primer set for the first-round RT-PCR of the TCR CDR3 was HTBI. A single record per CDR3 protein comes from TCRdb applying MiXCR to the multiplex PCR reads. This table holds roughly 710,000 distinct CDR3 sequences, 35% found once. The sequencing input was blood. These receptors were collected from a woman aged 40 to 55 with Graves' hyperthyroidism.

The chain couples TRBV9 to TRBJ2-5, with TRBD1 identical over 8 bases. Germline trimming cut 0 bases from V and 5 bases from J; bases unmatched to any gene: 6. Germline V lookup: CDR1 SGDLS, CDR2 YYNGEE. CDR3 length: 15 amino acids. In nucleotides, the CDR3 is TGTGCCAGCAGCGTAGGAAGGACAGGGCTGGAGACCCAGTACTTC. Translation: CASSVGRTGLETQYF.

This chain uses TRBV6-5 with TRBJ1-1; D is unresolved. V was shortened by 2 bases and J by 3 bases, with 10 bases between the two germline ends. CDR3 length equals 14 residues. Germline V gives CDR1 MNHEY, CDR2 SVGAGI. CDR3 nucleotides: TGTGCCAGCAGTTACCCGGACGATTACACTGAAGCTTTCTTT. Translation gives CASSYPDDYTEAFF.

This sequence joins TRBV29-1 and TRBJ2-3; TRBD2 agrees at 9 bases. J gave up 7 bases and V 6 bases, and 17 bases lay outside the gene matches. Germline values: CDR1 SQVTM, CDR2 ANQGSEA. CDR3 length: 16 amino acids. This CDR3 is CSVNSRQGLALNTQYF. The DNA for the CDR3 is TGCAGCGTCAACTCAAGGCAGGGACTAGCTCTAAATACGCAGTATTTT.

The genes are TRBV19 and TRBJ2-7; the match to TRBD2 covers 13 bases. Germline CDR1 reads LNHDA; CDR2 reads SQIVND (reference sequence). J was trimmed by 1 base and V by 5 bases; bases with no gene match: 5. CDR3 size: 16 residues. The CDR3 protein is CASSRTSGGASYEQYF. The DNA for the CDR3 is TGTGCCAGTAGTCGGACTAGCGGGGGAGCTTCCTACGAGCAGTACTTC.

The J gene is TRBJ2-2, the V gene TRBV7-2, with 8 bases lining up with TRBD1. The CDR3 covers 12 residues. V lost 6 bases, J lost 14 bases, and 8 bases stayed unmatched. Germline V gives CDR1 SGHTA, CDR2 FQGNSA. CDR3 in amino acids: CASRPPGQALFF. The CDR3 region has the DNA TGTGCCAGCAGGCCCCCGGGACAGGCCCTGTTTTTT.

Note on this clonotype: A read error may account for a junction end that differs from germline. The CDR3 reads CGGFGNEQFF. As DNA, the CDR3 is TGTGGGGGATTCGGCAATGAGCAGTTCTTC. The chain combines TRBV29-1 with TRBJ2-1, with D perhaps being TRBD1 or TRBD2 (5 bases each). This CDR3 has 10 amino acids. Per germline, CDR1 SQVTM and CDR2 ANQGSEA.

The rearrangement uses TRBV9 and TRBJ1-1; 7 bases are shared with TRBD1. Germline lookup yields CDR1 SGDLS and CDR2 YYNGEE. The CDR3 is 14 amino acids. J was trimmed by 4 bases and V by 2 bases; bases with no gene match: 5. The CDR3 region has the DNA TGTGCCAGCAGCGTGACAGGGCGGATCACTGAAGCTTTCTTT. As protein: CASSVTGRITEAFF. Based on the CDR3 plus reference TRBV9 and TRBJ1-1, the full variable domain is DSGVTQTPKHLITATGQRVTLRCSPRSGDLSVYWYQQSLDQGLQFLIQYYNGEERAKGNILERFSAQQFPDLHSELNLSSLELGDSALYFCASSVTGRITEAFFGQGTRLTVV.

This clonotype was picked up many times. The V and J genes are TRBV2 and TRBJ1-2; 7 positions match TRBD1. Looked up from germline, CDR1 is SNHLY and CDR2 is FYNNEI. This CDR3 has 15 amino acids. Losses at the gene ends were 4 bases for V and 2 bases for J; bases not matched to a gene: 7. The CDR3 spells CASSGTGQLNYGYTF. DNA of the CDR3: TGTGCCAGCAGTGGGACAGGACAGCTGAACTATGGCTACACCTTC.

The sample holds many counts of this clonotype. The CDR3, as DNA: TGTGCCAGTAGTATAGAGGGCGGGGCAGGGCGTGAAGAGACCCAGTACTTC. Amino acids: CASSIEGGAGREETQYF. The J gene is TRBJ2-5, the V gene TRBV19, with D perhaps matching TRBD2 (6 bases). CDR3 length equals 17 residues. Germline values: CDR1 LNHDA, CDR2 SQIVND (reference sequence). V lost 0 bases and J 3 bases, leaving 17 bases between the germline ends.

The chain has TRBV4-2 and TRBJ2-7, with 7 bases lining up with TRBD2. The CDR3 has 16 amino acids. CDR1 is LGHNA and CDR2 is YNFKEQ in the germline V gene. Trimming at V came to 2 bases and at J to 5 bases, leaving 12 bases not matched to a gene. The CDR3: CASSQRVTGGWNEQYF. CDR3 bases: TGTGCCAGCAGCCAAAGGGTAACGGGAGGATGGAACGAGCAGTACTTC.

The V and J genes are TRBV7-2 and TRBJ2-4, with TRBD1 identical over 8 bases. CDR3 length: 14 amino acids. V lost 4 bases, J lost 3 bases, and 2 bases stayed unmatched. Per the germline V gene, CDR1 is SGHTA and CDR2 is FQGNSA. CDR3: CASSSQGGKNIQYF. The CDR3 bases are TGTGCCAGCAGCTCACAGGGGGGCAAAAACATTCAGTACTTC.

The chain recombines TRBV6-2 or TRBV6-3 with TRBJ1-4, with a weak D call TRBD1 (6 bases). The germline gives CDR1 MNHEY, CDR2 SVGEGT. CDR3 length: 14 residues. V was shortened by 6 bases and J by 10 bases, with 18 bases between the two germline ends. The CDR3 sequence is CASSAGSGARKLFF. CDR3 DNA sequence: TGTGCCAGCAGCGCGGGATCGGGGGCCAGAAAACTGTTTTTT.

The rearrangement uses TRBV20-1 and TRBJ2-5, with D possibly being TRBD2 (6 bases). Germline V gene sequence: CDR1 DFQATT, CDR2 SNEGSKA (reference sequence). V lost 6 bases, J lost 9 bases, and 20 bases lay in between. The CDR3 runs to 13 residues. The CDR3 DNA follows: TGCAGTGCAGGCGGGACGGTCGATCAGCCCCAGTACTTC. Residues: CSAGGTVDQPQYF.